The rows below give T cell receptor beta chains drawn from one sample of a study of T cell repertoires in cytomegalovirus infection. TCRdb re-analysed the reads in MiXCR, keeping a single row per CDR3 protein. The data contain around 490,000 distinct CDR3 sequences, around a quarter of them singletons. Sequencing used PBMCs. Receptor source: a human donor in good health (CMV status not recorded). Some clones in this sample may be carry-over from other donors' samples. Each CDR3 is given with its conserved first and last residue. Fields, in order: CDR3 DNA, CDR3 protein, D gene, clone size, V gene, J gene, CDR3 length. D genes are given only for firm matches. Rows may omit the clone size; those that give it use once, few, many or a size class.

TGCAGCGGAATGACAGGCTTAAATGAAAAACTGTTTTTT	CSGMTGLNEKLFF	-	-	TRBV29-1	TRBJ1-4	13
TGTGCCAGCAGCTTATGGGGGTCGCGAGAGACCCAGTACTTC	CASSLWGSRETQYF	-	many	TRBV7-2	TRBJ2-5	14
TGTGCCAGCAGCTTTTCCGGATGGGGGATAGGGGAAGAGACCCAGTACTTC	CASSFSGWGIGEETQYF	-	-	TRBV7-9	TRBJ2-5	17
TGTGCCAGCAGACAGGGAGGATCGGGGGGCTACACCTTC	CASRQGGSGGYTF	-	few	TRBV28	TRBJ1-2	13
TGTGCCAGCAGCCCCGGTCTAGCGTCCATTCACTCCTACGAGCAGTACTTC	CASSPGLASIHSYEQYF	-	few	TRBV28	TRBJ2-7	17
TGTGCCAGCGGATCATCAAGGGGCACTGAAGCTTTCTTT	CASGSSRGTEAFF	-	-	TRBV12-3/TRBV12-4	TRBJ1-1	13
TGCAGCGTTGGGGACAGGCTTAACTATGGCTACACCTTC	CSVGDRLNYGYTF	TRBD1	few	TRBV29-1	TRBJ1-2	13
TGCGCCAGCAGCGGTGGTAGCTCCCTGAATGAAAAACTGTTTTTT	CASSGGSSLNEKLFF	-	-	TRBV5-1	TRBJ1-4	15
TGTGCCAGCAGCCCCCTCTGGGAGACCCAGTACTTC	CASSPLWETQYF	-	few	TRBV11-2	TRBJ2-5	12
TGTGCCACCAGTGATTTGCGACATTCAGGCGATGAGCAGTTCTTC	CATSDLRHSGDEQFF	-	-	TRBV24-1	TRBJ2-1	15
TGTGCCAGTACAAAATATGGCTGGGAGGGTAATCAGCCCCAGCATTTT	CASTKYGWEGNQPQHF	-	-	TRBV19	TRBJ1-5	16
TGTGCCAGCAGCTTAGCCAGCCTTGAAGCTTTCTTT	CASSLASLEAFF	-	-	TRBV7-6	TRBJ1-1	12
TGTGCCAGCAGAGCCCAGGGAATTTTCAATCAGCCCCAGCATTTT	CASRAQGIFNQPQHF	-	-	TRBV12-3/TRBV12-4	TRBJ1-5	15
TGTGCCAGCAGCTTACGGGGGAACACTGAAGCTTTCTTT	CASSLRGNTEAFF	-	many	TRBV7-2	TRBJ1-1	13
TGTGCCAGCAGCGGCAGCGGGAGTGGTCAAGAGACCCAGTACTTC	CASSGSGSGQETQYF	TRBD2	-	TRBV28	TRBJ2-5	15
TGTGCCAGCAGCCAAGGTAGCGGGCACAATGAGCAGTTCTTC	CASSQGSGHNEQFF	TRBD2	-	TRBV14	TRBJ2-1	14
TGCGCCAGCAGCCAAGTGGTAGCGGGAGCGGGTACGCAGTATTTT	CASSQVVAGAGTQYF	TRBD2	-	TRBV4-3	TRBJ2-3	15
TGTGCCAGCAGCTCAGAACTAGGGGACACCGGGGAGCTGTTTTTT	CASSSELGDTGELFF	-	few	TRBV7-2	TRBJ2-2	15
TGTGCCATCAGCAACAGGGCTGGCACTGAAGCTTTCTTT	CAISNRAGTEAFF	-	-	TRBV10-3	TRBJ1-1	13
TGTGCCAGCAGCTGGACTAGTACGTCCGAGCAGTACTTC	CASSWTSTSEQYF	TRBD2	-	TRBV7-6	TRBJ2-7	13
TGTGCCAGCAAAGATAGCGGGGGTAGCACAGATACGCAGTATTTT	CASKDSGGSTDTQYF	TRBD2	-	TRBV6-8	TRBJ2-3	15
TGTGCCAGCAGCTTAAGGGGAGGGGCGGGAGGACCCAAAGAAGAGCAGTTCTTC	CASSLRGGAGGPKEEQFF	TRBD2	-	TRBV11-2	TRBJ2-1	18
TGTGCCAGCAGCTTTTCTAGGGCAGATACGCAGTATTTT	CASSFSRADTQYF	-	-	TRBV11-2	TRBJ2-3	13
TGTGCCAGCAGCCGAGGCGCGCGGGGAAACACCATATATTTT	CASSRGARGNTIYF	-	few	TRBV12-3/TRBV12-4	TRBJ1-3	14
TGTGCCAGCAGTGGAGCGAGGAAAGAGACCCAGTACTTC	CASSGARKETQYF	-	-	TRBV2	TRBJ2-5	13
TGCGCCAGCAGCTTGGAAGCCTCCTCCCAAACCGGGGAGCTGTTTTTT	CASSLEASSQTGELFF	-	-	TRBV5-1	TRBJ2-2	16
TGTGCCAGCACTCCCAGGGGACTGAACACTGAAGCTTTCTTT	CASTPRGLNTEAFF	-	few	TRBV7-9	TRBJ1-1	14
TGTGCCAGCAGGTCCTACAACACCGTGGATTCACCCCTCCACTTT	CASRSYNTVDSPLHF	-	few	TRBV12-3/TRBV12-4	TRBJ1-6	15
TGTGCCATCAGTGAGCCTAGCACAGATACGCAGTATTTT	CAISEPSTDTQYF	-	once	TRBV10-3	TRBJ2-3	13